This T cell receptor beta chain derives from a study of T-cell reconstitution after alpha-beta-depleted transplantation in children. Study findings and constraints: Day-60 TCRbeta diversity that was high in some patients was derived from surviving recipient T cells and thymic progenitors. It was newly produced T cells that mostly accounted for T-cell counts and diversity one year after transplant. The study reportedly traced alpha-beta T cells about two months after transplant to several hundred expanded graft clones.

During its preparation, the TCRbeta library received unique molecular identifiers. TCRdb re-called the PCR reads with MiXCR, one entry per CDR3 protein. Of approximately 50,000 distinct CDR3 sequences listed, less than 6% are singletons. Ten or more counts support this clonotype. The antigen remains undetermined. Material: PBMCs, mostly from graft donor cells, obtained 60 days after TCRalphabeta/CD19-depleted stem cell transplant. The receptor was derived from a female patient aged 2-9 years who had a stem cell transplant for aplastic anemia, so the T cells may come from the graft donor.

CDR3 in amino acids: CASSDRDTGELFF. In nucleotides, the CDR3 is TGTGCCAGCAGTGACAGGGACACCGGGGAGCTGTTTTTT. V usage is TRBV6-4 and J usage is TRBJ2-2; the D is unclear. V was cut by 2 bases and J by 3 bases, with 4 bases left in between. The germline gives CDR1 MRHNA, CDR2 SNTAGT. This CDR3 has 13 amino acids.